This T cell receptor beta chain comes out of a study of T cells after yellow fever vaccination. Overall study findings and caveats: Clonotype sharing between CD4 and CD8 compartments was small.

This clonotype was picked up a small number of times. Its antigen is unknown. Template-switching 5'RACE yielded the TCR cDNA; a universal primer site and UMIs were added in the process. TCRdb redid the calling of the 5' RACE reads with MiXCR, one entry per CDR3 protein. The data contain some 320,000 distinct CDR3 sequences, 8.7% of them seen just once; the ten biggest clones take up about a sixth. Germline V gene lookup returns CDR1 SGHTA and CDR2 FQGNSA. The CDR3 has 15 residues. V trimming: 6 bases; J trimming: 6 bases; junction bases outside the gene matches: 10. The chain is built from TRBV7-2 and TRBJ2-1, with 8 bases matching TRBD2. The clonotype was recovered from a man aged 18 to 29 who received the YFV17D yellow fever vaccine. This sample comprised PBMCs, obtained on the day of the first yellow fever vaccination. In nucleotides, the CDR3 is TGTGCCAGCAGTTATTACACCGGGACTAGCAATGAGCAGTTCTTC. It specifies CASSYYTGTSNEQFF.